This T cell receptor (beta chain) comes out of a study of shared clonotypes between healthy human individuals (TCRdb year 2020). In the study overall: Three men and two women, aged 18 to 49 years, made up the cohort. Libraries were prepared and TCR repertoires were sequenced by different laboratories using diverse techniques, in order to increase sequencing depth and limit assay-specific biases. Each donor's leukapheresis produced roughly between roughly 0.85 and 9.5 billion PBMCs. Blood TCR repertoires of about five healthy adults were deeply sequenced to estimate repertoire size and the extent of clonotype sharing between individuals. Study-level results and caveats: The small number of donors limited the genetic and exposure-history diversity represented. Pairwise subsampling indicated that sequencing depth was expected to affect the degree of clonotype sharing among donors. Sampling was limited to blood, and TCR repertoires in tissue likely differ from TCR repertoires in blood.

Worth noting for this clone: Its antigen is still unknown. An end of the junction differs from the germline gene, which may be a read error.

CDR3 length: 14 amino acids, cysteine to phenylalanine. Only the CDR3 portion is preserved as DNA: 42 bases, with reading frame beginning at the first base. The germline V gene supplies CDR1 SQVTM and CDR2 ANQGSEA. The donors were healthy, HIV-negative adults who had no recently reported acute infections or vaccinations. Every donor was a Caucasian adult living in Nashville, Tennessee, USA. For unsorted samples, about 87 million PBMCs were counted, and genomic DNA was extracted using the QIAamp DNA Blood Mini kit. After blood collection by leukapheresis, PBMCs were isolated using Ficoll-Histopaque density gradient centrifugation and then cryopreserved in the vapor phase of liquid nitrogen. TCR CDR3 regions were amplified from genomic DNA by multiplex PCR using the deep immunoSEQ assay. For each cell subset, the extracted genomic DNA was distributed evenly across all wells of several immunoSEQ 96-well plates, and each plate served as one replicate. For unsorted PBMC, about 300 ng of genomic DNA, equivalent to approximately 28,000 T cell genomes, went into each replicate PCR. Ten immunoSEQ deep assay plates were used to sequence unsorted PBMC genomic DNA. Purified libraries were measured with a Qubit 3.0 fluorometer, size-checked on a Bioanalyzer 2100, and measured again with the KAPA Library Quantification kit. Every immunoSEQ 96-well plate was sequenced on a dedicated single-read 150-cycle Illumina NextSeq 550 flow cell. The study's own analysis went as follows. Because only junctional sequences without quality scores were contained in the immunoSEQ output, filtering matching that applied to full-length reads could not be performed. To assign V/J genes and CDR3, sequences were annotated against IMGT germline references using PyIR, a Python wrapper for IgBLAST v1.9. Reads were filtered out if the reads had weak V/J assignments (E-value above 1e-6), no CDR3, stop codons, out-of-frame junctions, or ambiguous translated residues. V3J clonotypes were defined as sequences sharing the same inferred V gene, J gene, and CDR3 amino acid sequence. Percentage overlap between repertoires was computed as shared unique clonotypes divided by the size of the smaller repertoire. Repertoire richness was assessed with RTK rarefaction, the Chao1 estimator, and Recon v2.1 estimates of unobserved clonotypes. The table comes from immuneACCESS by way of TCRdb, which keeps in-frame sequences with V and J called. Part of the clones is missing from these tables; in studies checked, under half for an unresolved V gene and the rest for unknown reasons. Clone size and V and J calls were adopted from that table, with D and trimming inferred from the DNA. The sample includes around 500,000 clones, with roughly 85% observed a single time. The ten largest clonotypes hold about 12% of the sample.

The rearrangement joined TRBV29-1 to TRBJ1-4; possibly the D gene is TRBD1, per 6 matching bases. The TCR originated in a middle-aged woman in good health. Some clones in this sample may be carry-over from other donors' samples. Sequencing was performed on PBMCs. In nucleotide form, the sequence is TGCAGCGTTGTTTTGCGGGACAACAATGAAGAACTGTTTTTT. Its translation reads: CSVVLRDNNEELFF.